The 27 T cell receptor beta chains presented below share a single source sample, sequenced in a study of cytomegalovirus exposure and HLA in healthy donors. The PCR had 60 Vbeta and 13 Jbeta primers. TCRdb's table, derived via immunoSEQ multiplex PCR, lists solely in-frame clones and lacks some. The data contain more than 90,000 clones, 78% of them singletons. Sequences were obtained from PBMCs. Receptor source: a woman aged 55-69 years in good health and CMV-seronegative.

The chain recombines TRBV2 with TRBJ1-1, with 8 bases fitting TRBD1. The CDR3 runs to 14 residues. In germline, CDR1 is SNHLY, CDR2 FYNNEI. The V segment lost 7 bases and the J segment 0 bases; nucleotides outside the gene matches: 4. The CDR3 sequence is CASTRQGLNTEAFF. In nucleotides, the CDR3 is TGTGCCAGCACCCGACAGGGGTTGAACACTGAAGCTTTCTTT.

This clone has a handful of counts. The chain joins TRBV28 to TRBJ2-1; 11 nucleotides agree with TRBD1. Losses at the gene ends were 6 bases for V and 2 bases for J; bases not matched to a gene: 12. CDR1 is MDHEN, CDR2 SYDVKM, per germline. The CDR3 covers 18 residues. CDR3 nucleotides: TGTGCCAGCAGACCCGGGACAGGGGGTCGACCGACCTACAATGAGCAGTTCTTC. Translating gives CASRPGTGGRPTYNEQFF. Together with reference TRBV28 and TRBJ2-1, the CDR3 gives the full variable domain: DVKVTQSSRYLVKRTGEKVFLECVQDMDHENMFWYRQDPGLGLRLIYFSYDVKMKEKGDIPEGYSVSREKKERFSLILESASTNQTSMYLCASRPGTGGRPTYNEQFFGPGTRLTVL.

The CDR3 spells CASSVEGTGKDTEAFF. DNA of the CDR3: TGTGCCAGCAGCGTAGAAGGGACAGGGAAAGACACTGAAGCTTTCTTT. The chain joins TRBV9 to TRBJ1-1; 9 bases match TRBD1. This CDR3 has 16 amino acids. Trimming removed 0 bases from V and 3 bases from J; junction bases left unmatched: 6. CDR1 SGDLS and CDR2 YYNGEE come from the germline V gene.

This clone came up a few times. The V call is TRBV29-1, the J call TRBJ2-5, with D possibly matching TRBD1 (6 bases). This CDR3 is 16 amino acids long. Germline lookup yields CDR1 SQVTM and CDR2 ANQGSEA. The germline V and J ends were trimmed by 5 bases and 2 bases, with 21 bases remaining between them. CDR3 sequence reads: CSVNELPWDTQETQYF. CDR3 in DNA: TGCAGCGTTAACGAGCTGCCCTGGGACACGCAAGAGACCCAGTACTTC.

This chain's CDR3 is CASSLAGGSNQPQHF. The CDR3 DNA follows: TGTGCCAGCAGCTTAGCCGGGGGAAGCAATCAGCCCCAGCATTTT. The V call is TRBV7-9, the J call TRBJ1-5, with D tentatively TRBD1 (5 bases). This CDR3 comprises 15 residues. Trimming removed 0 bases from V and 1 base from J, with 7 bases in between. Germline CDR1 SEHNR, CDR2 FQNEAQ (reference sequence).

In its sample, this clone was seen a few times. The rearrangement joins TRBV19 to TRBJ1-5, with D possibly matching TRBD1 (5 bases). CDR3 size: 14 residues. The ends were cut back, 7 bases at V and 2 bases at J, with 12 bases in the middle. Germline V gives CDR1 LNHDA, CDR2 SQIVND (reference sequence). The CDR3 DNA follows: TGTGCCAGTAAAAAGTCACAGGGCAATCAGCCCCAGCATTTT. This translates into CASKKSQGNQPQHF. Using reference TRBV19 and TRBJ1-5 for the parts outside the CDR3, the full variable domain is DGGITQSPKYLFRKEGQNVTLSCEQNLNHDAMYWYRQDPGQGLRLIYYSQIVNDFQKGDIAEGYSVSREKKESFPLTVTSAQKNPTAFYLCASKKSQGNQPQHFGDGTRLSIL.

The chain uses TRBV2 and TRBJ2-7; D call uncertain. Germline-derived CDR1 and CDR2 are SNHLY and FYNNEI. The CDR3 length is 13 residues. The V end was cut by 3 bases, the J end by 0 bases, with 6 bases between. The DNA of the CDR3 is TGTGCCAGCAGTGACGTTTACTCCTACGAGCAGTACTTC. As protein: CASSDVYSYEQYF.

This chain links TRBV19 with TRBJ2-1, with TRBD2 as a possible D gene (5 bases). The CDR3 has 15 residues. The germline CDR1 and CDR2 sequences are LNHDA and SQIVND (reference sequence). Trimming pared 4 bases from V and 4 bases from J, leaving 14 bases between. CDR3 sequence (DNA): TGTGCCAGTAGTAAGGGCTTCGGGATTTACAATGAGCAGTTCTTC. Its protein product is CASSKGFGIYNEQFF.

The V and J genes are TRBV7-2 and TRBJ1-2; D is undetermined. CDR3 length: 14 residues. Looked up from germline, CDR1 is SGHTA and CDR2 is FQGNSA. V was shortened by 1 base and J by 8 bases, with 14 bases between the two germline ends. CDR3 sequence (DNA): TGTGCCAGCAGCTTAGATCCTCGGGGTTACGGCTACACCTTC. It encodes CASSLDPRGYGYTF.

The chain joins TRBV5-1 to TRBJ2-1, with a weak D call TRBD1 (5 bases). Trimming stripped 5 bases from V and 4 bases from J, with 7 bases between. Looked up from germline, CDR1 is SGHRS and CDR2 is YFSETQ. CDR3 length equals 12 residues. The CDR3 coding sequence is TGCGCCAGCAGTCGACAGTACAATGAGCAGTTCTTC. It specifies CASSRQYNEQFF. The full variable domain, with the rest looked up from reference TRBV5-1 and TRBJ2-1, is KAGVTQTPRYLIKTRGQQVTLSCSPISGHRSVSWYQQTPGQGLQFLFEYFSETQRNKGNFPGRFSGRQFSNSRSEMNVSTLELGDSALYLCASSRQYNEQFFGPGTRLTVL.

This chain connects TRBV5-6 to TRBJ1-6; 8 bases align to TRBD1. The germline V gene encodes CDR1 SGHDT and CDR2 YYEEEE. CDR3 length equals 14 residues. Trimming removed 2 bases from V and 16 bases from J; junction bases left unmatched: 11. The CDR3 sequence is CASSLWGGQAVLHF. DNA of the CDR3: TGTGCCAGCAGCTTATGGGGGGGACAGGCGGTTCTCCACTTT.

The rearrangement uses TRBV21-1 and TRBJ2-5; TRBD2 is the table's D call and was not checked against the DNA. TRBV21-1 is classified as a pseudogene. This CDR3 has 16 amino acids. CDR3 residues: CASSSRRDFDGETQYF. In nucleotides, the CDR3 is TGTGCCAGCAGCAGCCGACGGGACTTCGACGGAGAGACCCAGTACTTC.

V and J are TRBV7-9 and TRBJ2-2, with D possibly TRBD1 on 6 matching bases. Germline V lookup: CDR1 SEHNR, CDR2 FQNEAQ (reference sequence). The V gene lost 1 base and the J gene lost 4 bases, with 7 bases spanning the gap. The CDR3 runs to 14 residues. CDR3 nucleotide sequence: TGTGCCAGCAGCTTAGACAGGGCCACCGGGGAGCTGTTTTTT. It encodes CASSLDRATGELFF.

This sequence joins TRBV5-6 and TRBJ1-2; TRBD1 is a possible D gene (6 bases). Germline CDR1 SGHDT, CDR2 YYEEEE. This CDR3 is 13 amino acids long. Trimming removed 1 base from V and 6 bases from J, with 10 bases in between. This CDR3 is CASSLNRVDGYTF. The CDR3, as DNA: TGTGCCAGCAGCTTGAACAGGGTCGATGGCTACACCTTC.

V usage is TRBV9 and J usage is TRBJ1-2; the match to TRBD1 covers 7 bases. From germline, CDR1 is SGDLS and CDR2 YYNGEE. J gave up 8 bases and V 4 bases, and 14 bases lay outside the gene matches. The CDR3 consists of 15 residues. The CDR3 loop reads CASSTSTGQVQGYTF. The CDR3, as DNA: TGTGCCAGCAGCACCTCCACCGGACAGGTTCAGGGCTACACCTTC.

V usage is TRBV30 and J usage is TRBJ1-3, with D possibly TRBD1 on 5 matching bases. Germline CDR1 and CDR2: GTSNPN and SVGIG (reference sequence). This CDR3 spans 11 amino acids. The ends were cut back, 0 bases at V and 14 bases at J, with 11 bases in the middle. The CDR3 loop reads CAWSVWGALYF. The CDR3 region has the DNA TGTGCCTGGAGTGTATGGGGCGCCCTATATTTT.

The rearrangement links TRBV6-5 to TRBJ2-1; D might be TRBD2 (6 bases). The V gene's germline CDR1 is MNHEY and CDR2 SVGAGI. The CDR3 covers 13 residues. V was clipped by 6 bases and J by 9 bases, with 15 bases between them. The CDR3 DNA sequence: TGTGCCAGCAGCCGCGGGGTCCTCGCTGAGCAGTTCTTC. It translates to CASSRGVLAEQFF.

The chain uses TRBV6-5 and TRBJ2-2, with D possibly being TRBD2 (6 bases). The CDR3 length is 13 residues. V gave up 6 bases and J gave up 4 bases, with 9 bases separating them. Germline V gene lookup returns CDR1 MNHEY and CDR2 SVGAGI. CDR3 amino acids: CASRTRITGELFF. CDR3 in DNA: TGTGCCAGCAGGACTAGAATCACCGGGGAGCTGTTTTTT.

This chain links TRBV10-3 with TRBJ1-2; D gene uncertain. The CDR3 is 16 residues long. V was shortened by 0 bases and J by 4 bases, with 15 bases between the two germline ends. Germline V gene data show CDR1 as ENHRY and CDR2 as SYGVKD. The CDR3 sequence: CAISESSLTPFYGYTF. For the CDR3, the DNA is TGTGCCATCAGTGAGTCGAGCTTAACCCCATTCTATGGCTACACCTTC.

This clone was detected only a few times. J is TRBJ2-1 and V is TRBV7-6; 7 bases agree with TRBD1. The V gene end was trimmed by 5 bases and the J gene end by 3 bases; junction bases not matched to a gene: 7. The CDR3 has 15 amino acids. Per germline, CDR1 SGHVS and CDR2 FNYEAQ. CDR3 bases: TGTGCCAGCAGCCTCCGACAGGGTTACTACAATGAGCAGTTCTTC. Its translation is CASSLRQGYYNEQFF.

The V and J genes are TRBV9 and TRBJ2-1; 10 bases line up with TRBD1. From germline, CDR1 is SGDLS and CDR2 YYNGEE. The CDR3 is 17 residues long. The V and J ends lost 0 bases and 4 bases, in that order; junction bases with no gene match: 7. The CDR3 coding sequence is TGTGCCAGCAGCGTAGCTTCCGGGACAGGGGTATACAATGAGCAGTTCTTC. Amino acid sequence: CASSVASGTGVYNEQFF.

V and J are TRBV2 and TRBJ1-3; 7 bases line up with TRBD1. The V and J ends lost 8 bases and 4 bases, in that order; junction bases with no gene match: 5. This CDR3 region has 13 residues. Per the germline V gene, CDR1 is SNHLY and CDR2 is FYNNEI. CDR3 nucleotide sequence: TGTGCCAGCCATGACAGGGCGGGAAACACCATATATTTT. It codes for CASHDRAGNTIYF.

The table lists this clone with a few counts. The V gene is TRBV5-5, the J gene TRBJ1-5; D not resolved. Germline values: CDR1 SGHKS, CDR2 YYEKEE (reference sequence). Trimming removed 4 bases at V and 1 base at J, with 9 bases between. This CDR3 spans 14 amino acids. The CDR3 DNA reads TGTGCCAGCAGCCCCCGGGTGAGCAATCAGCCCCAGCATTTT. As protein: CASSPRVSNQPQHF.

This chain joins TRBV15 and TRBJ2-5; TRBD2 aligns across 7 bases. The CDR3 is made up of 15 amino acids. Germline CDR1 reads LNHNV; CDR2 reads YYDKDF (reference sequence). V lost 1 base and J lost 5; bases outside the gene matches: 7. CDR3 amino acids: CATSRGGGDGETQYF. The CDR3, as DNA: TGTGCCACCAGCAGAGGGGGGGGTGATGGGGAGACCCAGTACTTC.

The chain has TRBV7-9 and TRBJ1-1; D not resolved. Per germline, CDR1 SEHNR and CDR2 FQNEAQ (reference sequence). V was pared by 6 bases and J by 1 base, with 15 bases between. The CDR3 consists of 15 residues. As DNA, the CDR3 is TGTGCCAGCAGTGGGTCACTGACACCGAACACTGAAGCTTTCTTT. As protein: CASSGSLTPNTEAFF.

The chain couples TRBV6-5 to TRBJ1-1, with no clear D. The CDR3 is 14 amino acids. Germline-derived CDR1 and CDR2 are MNHEY and SVGAGI. Trimming took off 5 bases at V and 0 bases at J, with 10 bases between the two ends. The CDR3 region is CASSAGILNTEAFF. The DNA for the CDR3 is TGTGCCAGCAGTGCCGGGATCCTGAACACTGAAGCTTTCTTT.

The chain has TRBV6-5 and TRBJ2-1; TRBD2 matches at 8 bases. Trimming at V came to 2 bases and at J to 4 bases, leaving 7 bases not matched to a gene. Germline CDR1 MNHEY, CDR2 SVGAGI. The CDR3 length is 16 residues. For the CDR3, the DNA is TGTGCCAGCAGTTACAGCCCGGGAGGGGAGTACAATGAGCAGTTCTTC. Its protein product is CASSYSPGGEYNEQFF.